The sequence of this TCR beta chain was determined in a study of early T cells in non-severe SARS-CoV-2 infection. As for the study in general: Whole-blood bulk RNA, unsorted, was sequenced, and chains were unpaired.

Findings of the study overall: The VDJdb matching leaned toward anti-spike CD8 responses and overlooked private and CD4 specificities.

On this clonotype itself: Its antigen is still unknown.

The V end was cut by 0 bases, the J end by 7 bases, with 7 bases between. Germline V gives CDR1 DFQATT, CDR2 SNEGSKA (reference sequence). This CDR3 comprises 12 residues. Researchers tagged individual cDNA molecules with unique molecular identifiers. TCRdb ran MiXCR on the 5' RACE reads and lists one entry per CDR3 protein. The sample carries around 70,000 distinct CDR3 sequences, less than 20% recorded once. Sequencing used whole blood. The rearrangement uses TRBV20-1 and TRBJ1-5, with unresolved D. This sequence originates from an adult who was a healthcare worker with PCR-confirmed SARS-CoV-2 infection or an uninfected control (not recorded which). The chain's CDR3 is CSARDSGQPQHF. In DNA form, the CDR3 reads TGCAGTGCTAGAGATAGCGGCCAGCCCCAGCATTTT.